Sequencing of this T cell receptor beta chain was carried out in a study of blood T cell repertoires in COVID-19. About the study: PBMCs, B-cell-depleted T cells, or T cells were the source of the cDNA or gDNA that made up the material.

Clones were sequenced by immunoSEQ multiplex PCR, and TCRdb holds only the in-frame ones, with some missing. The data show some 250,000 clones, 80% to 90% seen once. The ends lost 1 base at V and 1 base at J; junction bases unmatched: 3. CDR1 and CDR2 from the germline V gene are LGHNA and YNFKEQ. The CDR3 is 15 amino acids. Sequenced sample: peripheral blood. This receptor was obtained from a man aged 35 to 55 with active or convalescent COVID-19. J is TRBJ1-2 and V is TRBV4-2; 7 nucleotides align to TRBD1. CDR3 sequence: CASSQGTGNNYGYTF. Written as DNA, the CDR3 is TGTGCCAGCAGCCAAGGGACAGGCAATAACTATGGCTACACCTTC.